The present T cell receptor (beta chain) was sequenced within a study of cytomegalovirus exposure and HLA in healthy donors. The germline V gene encodes CDR1 MDHEN and CDR2 SYDVKM. The CDR3 covers 16 residues. Trimming took 6 bases from V and 4 from J, leaving 21 bases between them. The table came from immunoSEQ multiplex PCR; TCRdb's copy has only in-frame clones and leaves some out. This table has approximately 260,000 clones, around 85% appearing once. With regard to this clone: Its matching antigen is unknown.

Broader study findings: First-cohort TCR clusters were later found to tend to co-occur in the 90 to 150 validation repertoires. In vitro experiments confirmed that three CMV-associated chains were specific for CMV antigens.

The donors were in the roughly 130-subject validation cohort; that cohort was separate from the roughly 700-subject first cohort. This receptor was obtained from a woman aged 18-35 years in good health and CMV-seronegative. The sequenced material came from PBMCs. V and J are TRBV28 and TRBJ1-2; D is possibly TRBD1 (5 bases). The CDR3 spells CASSRLEQGIVYGYTF. As DNA, the CDR3 is TGTGCCAGCAGCCGCCTAGAGCAGGGAATAGTCTATGGCTACACCTTC.